A single sample gave rise to the 9 T cell receptor beta chains below, sequenced in a study of OX40 agonist ivuxolimab in advanced cancers. The assay was immunoSEQ multiplex PCR, and TCRdb's table has in-frame clones only and misses some. The sample lists some 26,000 clones, approximately 82% occurring once. Here the sequenced sample was CD4+ or CD8+ T cells sorted from blood, taken in a trial of the OX40 agonist ivuxolimab. The receptor source for this set is an adult with an advanced solid tumor such as melanoma, head and neck, liver or kidney cancer.

V is TRBV4-1 and J is TRBJ2-3; D remains ambiguous. Looked up from germline, CDR1 is MGHRA and CDR2 is YSYEKL. There are 14 residues in the CDR3. V shed 0 bases and J shed 2 bases, with 6 bases lying between them. CDR3: CASSQDLSTDTQYF. CDR3 DNA sequence: TGCGCCAGCAGCCAAGATCTCTCCACAGATACGCAGTATTTT.

Only a few counts were recorded for this clone. The rearrangement links TRBV11-2 to TRBJ2-3; TRBD2 matches at 10 bases. V shed 5 bases, J shed 3 bases, and the junction held 8 bases outside the gene matches. The CDR3 runs to 16 residues. Germline loops: CDR1 SGHAT, CDR2 FQNNGV. The CDR3, as DNA: TGTGCCAGCAGCCAAGCGGGAGGGCATCAAACAGATACGCAGTATTTT. It specifies CASSQAGGHQTDTQYF.

The genes are TRBV10-3 and TRBJ2-6, with TRBD2 matching 13 bases. From germline, CDR1 is ENHRY and CDR2 SYGVKD. Trimming took 6 bases from V and 2 from J; bases not matched to a gene: 10. This CDR3 contains 19 residues. This chain's CDR3 is CAIRELAGGTGTGANVLTF. CDR3 nucleotide sequence: TGTGCCATCAGGGAACTAGCGGGAGGGACTGGGACTGGGGCCAACGTCCTGACTTTC.

The genes are TRBV11-2 and TRBJ2-2, with unresolved D. CDR3 size: 12 residues. Trimming removed 5 bases from V and 7 bases from J, with 8 bases in between. CDR1 is SGHAT, CDR2 FQNNGV, per germline. The CDR3 sequence is CASSVGFGELFF. CDR3 DNA: TGTGCCAGCAGCGTAGGGTTCGGGGAGCTGTTTTTT.

J is TRBJ2-7 and V is TRBV27, with 7 bases that match TRBD2. J was trimmed by 3 bases and V by 3 bases; bases with no gene match: 2. CDR1 is MNHEY, CDR2 SMNVEV, per germline (reference sequence). The CDR3 is 13 amino acids. CDR3 in DNA: TGTGCCAGCAGTTTGGGGACTAACTACGAGCAGTACTTC. Protein sequence: CASSLGTNYEQYF.

V and J are TRBV4-1 and TRBJ1-2; 7 nucleotides line up with TRBD1. The CDR3 is made up of 15 amino acids. V shed 3 bases and J 4 bases; nucleotides not matched to a gene: 8. The V gene's germline CDR1 is MGHRA and CDR2 YSYEKL. CDR3 residues: CASSHQGQMAYGYTF. The CDR3 DNA follows: TGCGCCAGCAGCCACCAGGGACAGATGGCCTATGGCTACACCTTC.

This clone appeared once. The chain is built from TRBV9 and TRBJ2-1, with D uncertain. CDR1 and CDR2 (germline): SGDLS, YYNGEE. The CDR3 sequence is 11 residues long. Trimming took off 0 bases at V and 15 bases at J, with 10 bases between the two ends. CDR3 amino acids: CASSVGVGLFF. The CDR3, as DNA: TGTGCCAGCAGCGTAGGGGTAGGCCTGTTCTTC.

This clone came up a few times. The CDR3 protein is CASSLEPHYGYTF. The CDR3 region has the DNA TGTGCCAGCAGTTTAGAACCCCACTATGGCTACACCTTC. J is TRBJ1-2 and V is TRBV27; D gene unclear. Trimming shortened V by 2 bases and J by 3 bases, and 7 bases separated the two germline ends. Germline loops: CDR1 MNHEY, CDR2 SMNVEV (reference sequence). The CDR3 spans 13 residues.

V and J are TRBV4-3 and TRBJ1-5; D call uncertain. Germline CDR1 and CDR2: LGHNA and YSLEER. This CDR3 has 13 residues. With 1 base removed from V and 4 bases from J, the gap between germline ends came to 5 bases. The CDR3, as DNA: TGCGCCAGCAGCCAAGTCTTGAATCAGCCCCAGCATTTT. The encoded protein is CASSQVLNQPQHF.